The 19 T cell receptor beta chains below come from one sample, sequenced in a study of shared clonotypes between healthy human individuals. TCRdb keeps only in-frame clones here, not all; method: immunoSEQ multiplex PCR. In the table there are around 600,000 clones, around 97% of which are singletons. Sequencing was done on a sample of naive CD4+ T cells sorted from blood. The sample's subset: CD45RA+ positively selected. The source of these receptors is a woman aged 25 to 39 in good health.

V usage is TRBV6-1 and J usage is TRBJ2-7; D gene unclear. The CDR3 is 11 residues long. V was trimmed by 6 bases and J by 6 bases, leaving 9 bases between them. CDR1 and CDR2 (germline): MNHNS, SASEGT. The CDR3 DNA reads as TGTGCCAGCAGGCTTCTAATCGAGCAGTACTTC. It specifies CASRLLIEQYF.

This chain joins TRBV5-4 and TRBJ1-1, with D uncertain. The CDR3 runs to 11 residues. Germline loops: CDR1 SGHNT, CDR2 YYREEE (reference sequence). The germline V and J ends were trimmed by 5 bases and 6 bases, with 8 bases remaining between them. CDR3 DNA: TGTGCCAGCAGAGCGAGGCCTGAAGCTTTCTTT. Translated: CASRARPEAFF.

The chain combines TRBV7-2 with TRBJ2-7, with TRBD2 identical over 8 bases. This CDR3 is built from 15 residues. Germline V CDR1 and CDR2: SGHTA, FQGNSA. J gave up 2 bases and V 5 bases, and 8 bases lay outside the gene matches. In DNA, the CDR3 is TGTGCCAGCAGCCGCGGGAGGATCAGGACCTACGAGCAGTACTTC. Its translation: CASSRGRIRTYEQYF.

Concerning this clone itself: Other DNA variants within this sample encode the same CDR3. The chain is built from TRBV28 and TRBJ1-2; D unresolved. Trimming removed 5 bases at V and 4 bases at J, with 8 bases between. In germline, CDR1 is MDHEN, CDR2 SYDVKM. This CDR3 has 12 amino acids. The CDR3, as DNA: TGTGCCAGCAGTCCCGGATCCTATGGCTACACCTTC. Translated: CASSPGSYGYTF.

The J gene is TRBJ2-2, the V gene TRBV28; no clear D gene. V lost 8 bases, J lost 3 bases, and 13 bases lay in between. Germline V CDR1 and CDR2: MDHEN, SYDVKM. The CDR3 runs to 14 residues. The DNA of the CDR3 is TGTGCCAGCGCCCGGAGTTTGGACACCGGGGAGCTGTTTTTT. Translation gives CASARSLDTGELFF.

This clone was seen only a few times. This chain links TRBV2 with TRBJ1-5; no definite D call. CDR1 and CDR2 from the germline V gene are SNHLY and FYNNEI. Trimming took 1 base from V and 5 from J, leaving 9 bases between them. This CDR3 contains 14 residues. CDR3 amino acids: CASSEVSEYQPQHF. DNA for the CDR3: TGTGCCAGCAGTGAAGTCTCAGAATATCAGCCCCAGCATTTT. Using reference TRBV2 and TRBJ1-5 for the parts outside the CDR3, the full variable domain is EPEVTQTPSHQVTQMGQEVILRCVPISNHLYFYWYRQILGQKVEFLVSFYNNEISEKSEIFDDQFSVERPDGSNFTLKIRSTKLEDSAMYFCASSEVSEYQPQHFGDGTRLSIL.

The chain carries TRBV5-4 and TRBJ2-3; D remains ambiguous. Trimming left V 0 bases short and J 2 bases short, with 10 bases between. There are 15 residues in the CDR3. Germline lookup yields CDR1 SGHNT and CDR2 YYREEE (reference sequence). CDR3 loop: CASSLEQFNTDTQYF. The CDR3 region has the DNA TGTGCCAGCAGCTTGGAACAGTTTAACACAGATACGCAGTATTTT. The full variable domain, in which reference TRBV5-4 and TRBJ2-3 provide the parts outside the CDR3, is ETGVTQSPTHLIKTRGQQVTLRCSSQSGHNTVSWYQQALGQGPQFIFQYYREEENGRGNFPPRFSGLQFPNYSSELNVNALELDDSALYLCASSLEQFNTDTQYFGPGTRLTVL.

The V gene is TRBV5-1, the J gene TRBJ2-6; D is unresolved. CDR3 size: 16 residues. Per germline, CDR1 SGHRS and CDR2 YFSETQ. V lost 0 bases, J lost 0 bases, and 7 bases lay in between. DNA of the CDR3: TGCGCCAGCAGCTTGGTAGGCAGCTCTGGGGCCAACGTCCTGACTTTC. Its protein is CASSLVGSSGANVLTF.

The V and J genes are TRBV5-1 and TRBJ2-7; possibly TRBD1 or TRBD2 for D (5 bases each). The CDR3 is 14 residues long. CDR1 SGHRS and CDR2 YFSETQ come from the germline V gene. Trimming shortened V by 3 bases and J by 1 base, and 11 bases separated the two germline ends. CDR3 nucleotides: TGCGCCAGCAGCTCCGGGACGCCTTCCTACGAGCAGTACTTC. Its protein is CASSSGTPSYEQYF.

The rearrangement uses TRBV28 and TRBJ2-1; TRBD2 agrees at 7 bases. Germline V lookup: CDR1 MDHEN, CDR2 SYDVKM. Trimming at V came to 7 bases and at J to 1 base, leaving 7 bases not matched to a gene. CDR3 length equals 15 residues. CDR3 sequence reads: CASISSGSSYNEQFF. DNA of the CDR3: TGTGCCAGCATTTCTAGCGGCAGTTCCTACAATGAGCAGTTCTTC. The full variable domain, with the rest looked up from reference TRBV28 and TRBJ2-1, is DVKVTQSSRYLVKRTGEKVFLECVQDMDHENMFWYRQDPGLGLRLIYFSYDVKMKEKGDIPEGYSVSREKKERFSLILESASTNQTSMYLCASISSGSSYNEQFFGPGTRLTVL.

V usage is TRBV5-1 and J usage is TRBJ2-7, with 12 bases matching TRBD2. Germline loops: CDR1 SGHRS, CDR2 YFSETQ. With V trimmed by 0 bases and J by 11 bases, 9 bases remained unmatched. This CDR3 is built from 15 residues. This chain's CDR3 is CASSLEGSSGRAKYF. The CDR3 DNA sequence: TGCGCCAGCAGCTTGGAAGGGTCTAGCGGGAGGGCGAAGTACTTC.

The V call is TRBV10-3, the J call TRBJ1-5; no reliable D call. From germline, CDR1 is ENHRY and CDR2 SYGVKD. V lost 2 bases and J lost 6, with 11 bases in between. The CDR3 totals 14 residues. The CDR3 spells CAISERWTAQPQHF. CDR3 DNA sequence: TGTGCCATCAGTGAGAGGTGGACGGCTCAGCCCCAGCATTTT.

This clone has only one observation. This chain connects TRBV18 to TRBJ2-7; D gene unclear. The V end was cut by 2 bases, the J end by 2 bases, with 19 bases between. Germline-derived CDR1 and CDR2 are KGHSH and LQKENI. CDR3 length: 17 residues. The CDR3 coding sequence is TGTGCCAGCTCACCATCACCCAGCCGGGTCCCTACCTACGAGCAGTACTTC. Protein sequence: CASSPSPSRVPTYEQYF.

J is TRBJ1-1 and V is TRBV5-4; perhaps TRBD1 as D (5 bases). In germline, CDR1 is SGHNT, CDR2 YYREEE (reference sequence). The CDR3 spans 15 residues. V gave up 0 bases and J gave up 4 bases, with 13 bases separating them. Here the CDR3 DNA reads TGTGCCAGCAGCTTGGCGGGAACGGGGGGCACTGAAGCTTTCTTT. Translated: CASSLAGTGGTEAFF.

CDR3 amino acids: CAITGQASYEQYF. The CDR3 nucleotides read TGTGCCATCACGGGACAGGCTTCCTACGAGCAGTACTTC. The chain uses TRBV10-3 and TRBJ2-7; 8 bases fit TRBD1. Germline V lookup: CDR1 ENHRY, CDR2 SYGVKD. The V segment lost 7 bases and the J segment 1 base; nucleotides outside the gene matches: 3. This CDR3 region has 13 residues.

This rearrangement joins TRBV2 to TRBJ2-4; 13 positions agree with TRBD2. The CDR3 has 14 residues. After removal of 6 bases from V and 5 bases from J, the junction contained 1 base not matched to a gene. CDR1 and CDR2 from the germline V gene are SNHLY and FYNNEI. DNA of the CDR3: TGTGCCAGCAGAGGACTAGCGGGAGAAAACATTCAGTACTTC. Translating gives CASRGLAGENIQYF.

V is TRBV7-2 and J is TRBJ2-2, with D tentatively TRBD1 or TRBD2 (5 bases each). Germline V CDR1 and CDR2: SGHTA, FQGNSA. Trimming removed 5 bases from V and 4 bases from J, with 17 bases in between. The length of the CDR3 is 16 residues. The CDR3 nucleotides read TGTGCCAGCAGCGACCAGGGTCTTGGAGGCACCGGGGAGCTGTTTTTT. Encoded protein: CASSDQGLGGTGELFF.

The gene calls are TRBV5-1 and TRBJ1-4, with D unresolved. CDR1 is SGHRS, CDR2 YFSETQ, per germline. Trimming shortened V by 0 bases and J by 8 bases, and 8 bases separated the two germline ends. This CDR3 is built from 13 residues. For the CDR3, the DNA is TGCGCCAGCAGCTTGGCTCTCGGAGAAAAACTGTTTTTT. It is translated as CASSLALGEKLFF.

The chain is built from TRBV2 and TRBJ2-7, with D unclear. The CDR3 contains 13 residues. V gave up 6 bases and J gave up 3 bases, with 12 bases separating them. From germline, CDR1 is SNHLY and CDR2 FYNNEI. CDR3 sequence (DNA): TGTGCCAGCAGCGCGGACGTAAGCTACGAGCAGTACTTC. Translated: CASSADVSYEQYF.